The clone carrying this T cell receptor (beta chain) has only a few counts. As yet, its antigen is unknown. Noted treatment: oral pan-JAK inhibitor, 5-10 mg twice daily. The sample is drawn from a study of CD8+ T cells in alopecia areata. At the level of the study: Twice daily, treated patients received 5 to 10 mg of oral tofacitinib. Patients in the study were on tofacitinib for 6 to 18 months, then off it for 6 months.

RNA was isolated and reverse transcribed to cDNA, the sequencing template. Measured with immunoSEQ multiplex PCR; TCRdb has only the in-frame clones, and not every one. This sample yields 110,000 or so clones, of which less than 75% are seen a single time; approximately 31% belongs to the top ten. V was cut by 1 base and J by 6 bases, with 9 bases left in between. The CDR3 contains 12 residues. The germline V gene encodes CDR1 SQVTM and CDR2 ANQGSEA. Overall study findings and caveats: Numerous clones, expanded in lesions, remained in scalp and blood during tofacitinib.

The TCR originated in a human donor with alopecia areata. Sequences were derived from CD8+ T cells sorted from blood, sampled at week 4, from a patient treated with tofacitinib. V is TRBV29-1 and J is TRBJ1-1; no clear D gene. The CDR3 sequence: CSVEGADAEAFF. The CDR3 bases are TGCAGCGTTGAAGGGGCAGACGCTGAAGCTTTCTTT. Full variable domain (outside the CDR3, taken from reference TRBV29-1 and TRBJ1-1): SAVISQKPSRDICQRGTSLTIQCQVDSQVTMMFWYRQQPGQSLTLIATANQGSEATYESGFVIDKFPISRPNLTFSTLTVSNMSPEDSSIYLCSVEGADAEAFFGQGTRLTVV.